The 19 T cell receptor beta chains below all came from one sample that was sequenced in a study of response to subunit inactivated influenza vaccine. TCRdb ran MiXCR on the RT-PCR reads and lists one entry per CDR3 protein. The sample has about 520,000 distinct CDR3 sequences; less than 30% are singletons. This specimen consisted of CD4+ T cells sorted from PBMCs, obtained 4 to 6 days after vaccination. The origin of the receptors is a man between 45 and 60 years old who received an inactivated influenza vaccine.

The CDR3 DNA is TGTGCCAGCTCACCGCGCGCCCAAAGTAGCGGGGGCTCTCTTCAGTACTTC. Protein sequence: CASSPRAQSSGGSLQYF. The chain carries TRBV18 and TRBJ2-4, with 9 bases lining up with TRBD2. The junction had 17 bases not matched to a gene; V was cut back by 3 bases and J by 11 bases. This CDR3 is 17 amino acids long. Per the germline V gene, CDR1 is KGHSH and CDR2 is LQKENI. Based on the CDR3 plus reference TRBV18 and TRBJ2-4, the full variable domain is NAGVMQNPRHLVRRRGQEARLRCSPMKGHSHVYWYRQLPEEGLKFMVYLQKENIIDESGMPKERFSAEFPKEGPSILRIQQVVRGDSAAYFCASSPRAQSSGGSLQYFGAGTRLSVL.

This clonotype came up a few times. The CDR3 region is CASSEENLNEQFF. CDR3 nucleotides: TGTGCCAGCAGTGAAGAGAACCTCAATGAGCAGTTCTTC. The chain couples TRBV2 to TRBJ2-1; D gene unclear. From germline, CDR1 is SNHLY and CDR2 FYNNEI. Trimming removed 1 base from V and 6 bases from J, with 7 bases in between. The CDR3 is 13 amino acids. Full variable domain (outside the CDR3, taken from reference TRBV2 and TRBJ2-1): EPEVTQTPSHQVTQMGQEVILRCVPISNHLYFYWYRQILGQKVEFLVSFYNNEISEKSEIFDDQFSVERPDGSNFTLKIRSTKLEDSAMYFCASSEENLNEQFFGPGTRLTVL.

V gene TRBV4-1 combines with J gene TRBJ2-1; D assignment may be TRBD1 or TRBD2 (6 bases each). With 1 base removed from V and 8 bases from J, the gap between germline ends came to 21 bases. The CDR3 covers 17 residues. Germline CDR1 MGHRA, CDR2 YSYEKL. As DNA, the CDR3 is TGCGCCAGCAGCCAAGTAGTGGGGGGCAGGTACAAAGATGAGCAGTTCTTC. Its translation is CASSQVVGGRYKDEQFF.

This clonotype occurred a few times. V usage is TRBV7-8 and J usage is TRBJ2-1; 12 positions agree with TRBD2. The CDR3 contains 17 residues. The V segment lost 0 bases and the J segment 9 bases; nucleotides outside the gene matches: 9. Germline-derived CDR1 and CDR2 are SGHVS and FQNEAQ. The chain's CDR3 is CASSLASLAGGQSEQFF. CDR3 sequence (DNA): TGTGCCAGCAGCTTAGCGAGCCTAGCGGGAGGGCAGAGTGAGCAGTTCTTC.

The chain uses TRBV7-2 and TRBJ1-4, with a possible D match to TRBD1 (6 bases). V was trimmed by 4 bases and J by 4 bases, leaving 16 bases between them. Germline CDR1 is SGHTA and CDR2 is FQGNSA. The CDR3 extends over 16 amino acids. CDR3 coding DNA: TGTGCCAGCAGCTCTCCCCCGGGGGGCAGTAATGAAAAACTGTTTTTT. Translation gives CASSSPPGGSNEKLFF.

At least ten counts were recorded for this clonotype. This chain connects TRBV7-9 to TRBJ1-2; D is unclear. CDR1 is SEHNR and CDR2 is FQNEAQ in the germline V gene (reference sequence). The CDR3 is 12 amino acids. The V gene lost 6 bases and the J gene lost 7 bases, with 12 bases spanning the gap. CDR3 in DNA: TGTGCCAGCAGGTTATCCTCCGGTGGCTACACCTTC. Translation: CASRLSSGGYTF.

This clonotype was counted many times. This chain uses TRBV6-5 with TRBJ2-4; D might be TRBD1 or TRBD2, each matching 5 bases. The CDR3 is 15 residues long. Trimming took off 0 bases at V and 9 bases at J, with 15 bases between the two ends. Germline values: CDR1 MNHEY, CDR2 SVGAGI. The CDR3 DNA follows: TGTGCCAGCAGTTACTCGGACCGGGGCGTGGGCATTCAGTACTTC. Translated: CASSYSDRGVGIQYF.

The gene calls are TRBV29-1 and TRBJ2-7, with TRBD2 as a possible D gene (5 bases). V dropped 4 bases and J dropped 4 bases, with 8 bases sitting between them. The CDR3 has 11 amino acids. Germline V CDR1 and CDR2: SQVTM, ANQGSEA. This CDR3 reads CSVAEAYEQYF. CDR3 nucleotides: TGCAGCGTTGCGGAGGCTTACGAGCAGTACTTC.

The chain joins TRBV20-1 to TRBJ2-7; possibly TRBD1 for D (6 bases). The germline V gene has CDR1 DFQATT and CDR2 SNEGSKA (reference sequence). V was trimmed by 3 bases and J by 2 bases, leaving 11 bases between them. This CDR3 region has 13 residues. The CDR3 coding sequence is TGCAGTGCTAGGGGGGCAACAACCTACGAGCAGTACTTC. As protein: CSARGATTYEQYF.

V gene TRBV7-9 combines with J gene TRBJ2-1; D call uncertain. Trimming cost V 0 bases and J 2 bases, with 11 bases left between them. This CDR3 is built from 16 residues. Per germline, CDR1 SEHNR and CDR2 FQNEAQ (reference sequence). CDR3 protein: CASSLAVSDTYNEQFF. The CDR3 DNA is TGTGCCAGCAGCTTAGCGGTAAGCGACACCTACAATGAGCAGTTCTTC.

V gene TRBV7-9 combines with J gene TRBJ2-1; 8 bases align to TRBD1. The V gene end was trimmed by 1 base and the J gene end by 9 bases; junction bases not matched to a gene: 11. The CDR3 totals 16 residues. Germline-derived CDR1 and CDR2 are SEHNR and FQNEAQ (reference sequence). This chain's CDR3 is CASSLGSRTGYGEQFF. For the CDR3, the DNA is TGTGCCAGCAGCTTAGGGTCGAGGACAGGGTACGGTGAGCAGTTCTTC.

The gene calls are TRBV5-1 and TRBJ1-1; 7 positions match TRBD1. Losses at the gene ends were 7 bases for V and 0 bases for J; bases not matched to a gene: 9. The length of the CDR3 is 15 residues. CDR1 SGHRS and CDR2 YFSETQ come from the germline V gene. The DNA for the CDR3 is TGCGCCAGCCGACCAGGGGGACAGATGAACACTGAAGCTTTCTTT. It is translated as CASRPGGQMNTEAFF.

This clonotype was counted ten times or more. The rearrangement links TRBV4-1 to TRBJ2-3, with D possibly matching TRBD1 (6 bases). This CDR3 comprises 14 residues. Between the trimmed V and J ends, which lost 4 bases and 5 bases, there was a span of 13 bases. The germline gives CDR1 MGHRA, CDR2 YSYEKL. The CDR3, as DNA: TGCGCCAGCAGCCTGGACAGAAGCGTAGATACGCAGTATTTT. This encodes CASSLDRSVDTQYF.

The chain couples TRBV3-1 to TRBJ2-7; 9 nucleotides agree with TRBD1. Germline assignment: CDR1 LGHDT and CDR2 YNNKEL (reference sequence). The CDR3 extends over 16 amino acids. V lost 5 bases and J lost 5; bases outside the gene matches: 13. This CDR3 is CASSYLPGQGLNEQYF. In DNA, the CDR3 is TGTGCCAGCAGCTATTTGCCGGGACAGGGTCTCAACGAGCAGTACTTC.

The chain employs TRBV12-3 or TRBV12-4 and TRBJ1-5; D uncertain. The CDR3 is 15 amino acids. Trimming took 3 bases from V and 0 from J, leaving 9 bases between them. The CDR3 region is CASSFQTVSNQPQHF. In DNA, the CDR3 is TGTGCCAGCAGTTTCCAGACTGTTAGCAATCAGCCCCAGCATTTT.

This chain joins TRBV18 and TRBJ2-7; no clear D. V was trimmed by 3 bases and J by 2 bases, leaving 11 bases between them. This CDR3 spans 14 amino acids. Germline-derived CDR1 and CDR2 are KGHSH and LQKENI. The CDR3 sequence is CASSPPGSTYEQYF. CDR3 nucleotide sequence: TGTGCCAGCTCACCGCCGGGCAGCACCTACGAGCAGTACTTC.

The V and J genes are TRBV10-3 and TRBJ1-6; perhaps TRBD1 as D (6 bases). CDR3 size: 14 residues. The germline V and J ends were trimmed by 4 bases and 7 bases, with 11 bases remaining between them. Germline CDR1 and CDR2: ENHRY and SYGVKD. The CDR3 region has the DNA TGTGCCATCAGTGGTGGGGGCACCAATTCACCCCTCCACTTT. This codes for CAISGGGTNSPLHF.

This chain connects TRBV20-1 to TRBJ1-2; D is unresolved. Germline CDR1 and CDR2: DFQATT and SNEGSKA (reference sequence). The V end lost 6 bases, the J end lost 3 bases, and 5 bases lay between the germline ends. The CDR3 has 10 residues. The CDR3 loop is CSAWDYGYTF. DNA of the CDR3: TGCAGTGCCTGGGACTATGGCTACACCTTC.

V and J are TRBV11-2 and TRBJ2-1, with TRBD2 matching 8 bases. Germline-derived CDR1 and CDR2 are SGHAT and FQNNGV. This CDR3 is 13 amino acids long. The junction had 6 bases not matched to a gene; V was cut back by 5 bases and J by 9 bases. In DNA, the CDR3 is TGTGCCAGCAGCATACTACTAGCGGCTGAGCAGTTCTTC. It encodes CASSILLAAEQFF. Full variable domain (missing parts from reference TRBV11-2 and TRBJ2-1): EAGVAQSPRYKIIEKRQSVAFWCNPISGHATLYWYQQILGQGPKLLIQFQNNGVVDDSQLPKDRFSAERLKGVDSTLKIQPAKLEDSAVYLCASSILLAAEQFFGPGTRLTVL.